The 27 T cell receptor beta chains reported below all come from one sample, sequenced in a study of T cells after posttransplantation cyclophosphamide. Busulfan-fludarabine conditioning, marrow transplant, and cyclophosphamide on days +3 and +4 were administered. Using immunoSEQ multiplex PCR, the repertoire was profiled, and TCRdb retains in-frame clones only, with some absent. The sample holds some 4,500 clones, under 90% seen once. The sequencing used PBMCs, collected after allogeneic stem cell transplant with posttransplant cyclophosphamide. These TCRs come from a male patient aged 45-60 years who received an allogeneic stem cell transplant from a related donor and was CMV-positive. Some T cells may have originated in the graft donor.

This chain connects TRBV2 to TRBJ2-7, with D possibly TRBD2 on 5 matching bases. Germline V gene sequence: CDR1 SNHLY, CDR2 FYNNEI. V dropped 0 bases and J dropped 5 bases, with 11 bases sitting between them. This CDR3 comprises 14 residues. CDR3 sequence: CASSEAGVMHEQYF. CDR3 DNA sequence: TGTGCCAGCAGTGAAGCGGGAGTCATGCACGAGCAGTACTTC.

Details on this clone: The junction differs from germline at one of its ends, possibly a read error. This chain joins TRBV7-7 and TRBJ2-2; 10 nucleotides line up with TRBD2. This CDR3 contains 17 residues. Germline CDR1 and CDR2: SSHAT and FNYEAQ (reference sequence). The CDR3 region has the DNA TGTGCTAGCAGCTTAGAACTAGCGGGATCGAACACCGGGGAGCTGTTTTTT. Translating it yields CASSLELAGSNTGELFF.

The chain joins TRBV27 to TRBJ2-1; maybe TRBD2 (5 bases). The CDR3 runs 13 residues. Germline V lookup: CDR1 MNHEY, CDR2 SMNVEV (reference sequence). V was clipped by 4 bases and J by 5 bases, with 9 bases between them. Here the CDR3 DNA reads TGTGCCAGCAGTTCTAGCCTAAACAATGAGCAGTTCTTC. Translating gives CASSSSLNNEQFF.

V is TRBV12-5 and J is TRBJ1-2; D possibly corresponds to TRBD1 (5 bases). There are 13 residues in the CDR3. The V gene's germline CDR1 is LGHNT and CDR2 FRNRAP. V dropped 5 bases and J dropped 2 bases, with 9 bases sitting between them. CDR3 coding DNA: TGTGCTAGTGGTGCGGAGGGGAACTATGGCTACACCTTC. Amino acid sequence: CASGAEGNYGYTF.

A single count supports this clone. The chain combines TRBV7-8 with TRBJ2-3; weak D call: TRBD2 (6 bases). V was clipped by 4 bases and J by 8 bases, with 16 bases between them. The CDR3 has 14 residues. Germline CDR1 SGHVS, CDR2 FQNEAQ. Here the CDR3 DNA reads TGTGCCAGCAGCTCACCGGGAGTCCCGGGTACGCAGTATTTT. Its protein product is CASSSPGVPGTQYF. Full variable domain (outside the CDR3, taken from reference TRBV7-8 and TRBJ2-3): GAGVSQSPRYKVAKRGQDVALRCDPISGHVSLFWYQQALGQGPEFLTYFQNEAQLDKSGLPSDRFFAERPEGSVSTLKIQRTQQEDSAVYLCASSSPGVPGTQYFGPGTRLTVL.

V and J are TRBV9 and TRBJ2-2; 10 nucleotides line up with TRBD1. The CDR3 has 14 residues. CDR1 is SGDLS, CDR2 YYNGEE, per germline. Trimming took 4 bases from V and 8 from J; bases not matched to a gene: 5. The CDR3 region has the DNA TGTGCCAGCAGCCTCGGGACAGGGGATGGGGAGCTGTTTTTT. Translated: CASSLGTGDGELFF.

This clone showed up just once. The chain recombines TRBV9 with TRBJ1-2, with 12 bases fitting TRBD1. With 0 bases clipped from V and 8 bases from J, the junction kept 2 bases outside the gene matches. This CDR3 is 14 amino acids long. In germline, CDR1 is SGDLS, CDR2 YYNGEE. The CDR3 DNA sequence: TGTGCCAGCAGCGTAGTTGGGACAGGGGGCGGCTACACCTTC. This gives the protein CASSVVGTGGGYTF.

The V and J genes are TRBV30 and TRBJ2-7; a weak D match, TRBD1 (6 bases). V was cut by 2 bases and J by 8 bases, with 10 bases left in between. CDR3 size: 11 residues. Germline values: CDR1 GTSNPN, CDR2 SVGIG (reference sequence). The CDR3 loop reads CAWSYRDKQYF. The CDR3 DNA reads TGTGCCTGGAGTTATCGGGACAAGCAGTACTTC.

The chain carries TRBV10-3 and TRBJ2-7, with D tentatively TRBD1 (6 bases). The V gene's germline CDR1 is ENHRY and CDR2 SYGVKD. This CDR3 contains 12 residues. V lost 10 bases and J lost 4, with 14 bases in between. The CDR3 region is CATQGPGYEQYF. CDR3 coding DNA: TGTGCCACTCAGGGGCCCGGGTACGAGCAGTACTTC.

This chain links TRBV4-1 with TRBJ2-1, with a weak D call TRBD2 (5 bases). The CDR3 contains 16 residues. The ends were cut back, 0 bases at V and 8 bases at J, with 17 bases in the middle. Per germline, CDR1 MGHRA and CDR2 YSYEKL. The CDR3 nucleotides are TGCGCCAGCAGCCAAGATCGGTGGGAGAGAGTTGATGAGCAGTTCTTC. It specifies CASSQDRWERVDEQFF.

The chain carries TRBV9 and TRBJ1-4, with D possibly matching TRBD1 (6 bases). CDR1 SGDLS and CDR2 YYNGEE come from the germline V gene. V was clipped by 4 bases and J by 3 bases, with 10 bases between them. The CDR3 has 14 amino acids. CDR3 in amino acids: CASSLGGANEKLFF. As DNA, the CDR3 is TGTGCCAGCAGCTTAGGGGGGGCTAATGAAAAACTGTTTTTT.

The chain has TRBV28 and TRBJ1-2; 10 positions agree with TRBD1. Germline V CDR1 and CDR2: MDHEN, SYDVKM. CDR3 length: 15 amino acids. V lost 6 bases, J lost 4 bases, and 8 bases stayed unmatched. In nucleotides, the CDR3 is TGTGCCAGCAGCACTGGACAGGGGGGAGTCTATGGCTACACCTTC. As protein: CASSTGQGGVYGYTF.

The chain carries TRBV5-1 and TRBJ2-2, with 8 bases lining up with TRBD1. Per the germline V gene, CDR1 is SGHRS and CDR2 is YFSETQ. The V gene end was trimmed by 1 base and the J gene end by 2 bases; junction bases not matched to a gene: 4. The CDR3 sequence is 16 residues long. The CDR3 loop reads CASSLIGQGNTGELFF. The CDR3 DNA follows: TGCGCCAGCAGCTTGATCGGACAGGGAAACACCGGGGAGCTGTTTTTT.

This chain uses TRBV30 with TRBJ1-4; D not certain. Germline assignment: CDR1 GTSNPN and CDR2 SVGIG (reference sequence). Trimming removed 1 base from V and 8 bases from J, with 14 bases in between. The CDR3 is 14 residues long. CDR3 DNA: TGTGCCTGGAGTGCTCTGGCAGGAAGAGAAAAACTGTTTTTT. Protein: CAWSALAGREKLFF.

The chain combines TRBV5-4 with TRBJ2-2, with 9 nucleotides matching TRBD1. V shed 2 bases, J shed 4 bases, and the junction held 9 bases outside the gene matches. This CDR3 is 17 amino acids long. The V gene's germline CDR1 is SGHNT and CDR2 YYREEE (reference sequence). The CDR3 DNA reads TGTGCCAGCAGCTTACCGGGACAGGGACTTTCCACCGGGGAGCTGTTTTTT. Residues: CASSLPGQGLSTGELFF.

The chain links TRBV5-6 to TRBJ2-7; 7 nucleotides match TRBD1. The CDR3 is made up of 18 amino acids. With 0 bases clipped from V and 0 bases from J, the junction kept 12 bases outside the gene matches. CDR1 and CDR2 (germline): SGHDT, YYEEEE. CDR3 region: CASSLGGRDRASSYEQYF. The DNA of the CDR3 is TGTGCCAGCAGCTTGGGGGGACGTGACAGGGCCAGCTCCTACGAGCAGTACTTC.

This rearrangement joins TRBV4-2 to TRBJ2-7, with TRBD2 identical over 9 bases. CDR1 is LGHNA and CDR2 is YNFKEQ in the germline V gene. Unmatched junction bases numbered 6, after V lost 1 base and J lost 2 bases. The CDR3 has 16 residues. CDR3 bases: TGTGCCAGCAGCCAAGTTCAGTCTAGCGGGACCTACGAGCAGTACTTC. Protein sequence: CASSQVQSSGTYEQYF.

In its sample, this clone was seen a few times. The chain is built from TRBV20-1 and TRBJ1-5; tentative D call: TRBD1 (5 bases). V was pared by 5 bases and J by 6 bases, with 8 bases between. CDR1 is DFQATT, CDR2 SNEGSKA, per germline (reference sequence). This CDR3 contains 11 residues. The CDR3: CSAAGGQPQHF. The CDR3 coding sequence is TGCAGTGCTGCGGGGGGTCAGCCCCAGCATTTT.

V is TRBV9 and J is TRBJ2-5; 8 bases agree with TRBD2. The ends lost 1 base at V and 5 bases at J; junction bases unmatched: 7. The CDR3 is made up of 15 amino acids. From germline, CDR1 is SGDLS and CDR2 YYNGEE. The CDR3 DNA reads as TGTGCCAGCAGCGTAACCGGGAGGGGGGGTGAGACCCAGTACTTC. This codes for CASSVTGRGGETQYF.

This sequence joins TRBV5-4 and TRBJ2-7, with 12 bases aligning to TRBD2. This CDR3 comprises 16 residues. Germline V gene data show CDR1 as SGHNT and CDR2 as YYREEE (reference sequence). The junction had 10 bases not matched to a gene; V was cut back by 2 bases and J by 7 bases. CDR3 nucleotide sequence: TGTGCCAGCAGCTTCGGGACTAGCGGGCTCAGAGGGGAGCAGTACTTC. It codes for CASSFGTSGLRGEQYF.

This sequence joins TRBV9 and TRBJ2-2; TRBD2 matches at 12 bases. Germline lookup yields CDR1 SGDLS and CDR2 YYNGEE. The CDR3 is 15 amino acids. Trimming took 3 bases from V and 5 from J; bases not matched to a gene: 2. The DNA for the CDR3 is TGTGCCAGCAGCGGAACTAGCGGGAGGACCGGGGAGCTGTTTTTT. It encodes CASSGTSGRTGELFF.

As DNA, the CDR3 is TGTGCCAGCAGTTACATGTTAGCGGGAGATACGCAGTATTTT. Translation: CASSYMLAGDTQYF. V is TRBV6-5 and J is TRBJ2-3; 7 nucleotides line up with TRBD2. The CDR3 has 14 amino acids. CDR1 MNHEY and CDR2 SVGAGI come from the germline V gene. V was pared by 2 bases and J by 5 bases, with 4 bases of the junction left unmatched.

The J gene is TRBJ2-2, the V gene TRBV5-8; 8 bases fit TRBD1. The CDR3 length is 16 residues. The ends lost 4 bases at V and 2 bases at J; junction bases unmatched: 7. CDR1 is SGHTS, CDR2 YDEGEE, per germline. CDR3 loop: CASSRSGGSNTGELFF. CDR3 coding DNA: TGTGCCAGCAGCAGATCAGGGGGCTCTAACACCGGGGAGCTGTTTTTT.

J is TRBJ2-1 and V is TRBV5-8; 8 bases agree with TRBD1. The CDR3 sequence is 15 residues long. Trimming took 4 bases from V and 0 from J; bases not matched to a gene: 3. Germline CDR1 and CDR2: SGHTS and YDEGEE. CDR3 in DNA: TGTGCCAGCAGCCGGACAGGGCTCTCCTACAATGAGCAGTTCTTC. Translation gives CASSRTGLSYNEQFF.

V usage is TRBV10-3 and J usage is TRBJ1-3; no definite D call. Germline V gives CDR1 ENHRY, CDR2 SYGVKD. The CDR3 consists of 14 residues. Trimming shortened V by 3 bases and J by 1 base, and 7 bases separated the two germline ends. CDR3 DNA sequence: TGTGCCATCAGTGACTCTCTGTCTGGAAACACCATATATTTT. Translation: CAISDSLSGNTIYF.

This clone was detected only once. This chain connects TRBV9 to TRBJ1-3; 10 bases line up with TRBD1. The CDR3 contains 16 residues. The trim removed 3 bases at V and 2 bases at J, leaving 5 bases unmatched. Germline-derived CDR1 and CDR2 are SGDLS and YYNGEE. CDR3 sequence: CASSDRDRGAGNTIYF. Here the CDR3 DNA reads TGTGCCAGCAGCGATCGGGACAGGGGCGCTGGAAACACCATATATTTT.

The chain couples TRBV27 to TRBJ1-2; TRBD1 is a possible D gene (6 bases). The CDR3 runs 14 residues. CDR1 is MNHEY, CDR2 SMNVEV, per germline (reference sequence). The germline V and J ends were trimmed by 5 bases and 1 base, with 11 bases remaining between them. This chain's CDR3 is CASSPWTDNYGYTF. The CDR3 coding sequence is TGTGCCAGCAGTCCATGGACAGATAACTATGGCTACACCTTC.